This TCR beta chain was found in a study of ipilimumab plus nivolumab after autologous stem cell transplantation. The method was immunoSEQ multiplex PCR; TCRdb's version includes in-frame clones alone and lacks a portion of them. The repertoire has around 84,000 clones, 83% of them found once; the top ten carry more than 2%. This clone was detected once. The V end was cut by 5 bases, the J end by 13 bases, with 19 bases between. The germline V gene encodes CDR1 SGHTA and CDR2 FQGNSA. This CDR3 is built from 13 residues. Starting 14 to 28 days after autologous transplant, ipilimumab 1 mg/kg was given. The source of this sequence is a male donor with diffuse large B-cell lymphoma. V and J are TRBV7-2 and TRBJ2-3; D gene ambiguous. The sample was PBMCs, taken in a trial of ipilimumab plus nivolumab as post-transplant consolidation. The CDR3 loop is CASSEDGPVIEYF. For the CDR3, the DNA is TGTGCCAGCAGCGAAGACGGCCCGGTTATCGAGTATTTT.